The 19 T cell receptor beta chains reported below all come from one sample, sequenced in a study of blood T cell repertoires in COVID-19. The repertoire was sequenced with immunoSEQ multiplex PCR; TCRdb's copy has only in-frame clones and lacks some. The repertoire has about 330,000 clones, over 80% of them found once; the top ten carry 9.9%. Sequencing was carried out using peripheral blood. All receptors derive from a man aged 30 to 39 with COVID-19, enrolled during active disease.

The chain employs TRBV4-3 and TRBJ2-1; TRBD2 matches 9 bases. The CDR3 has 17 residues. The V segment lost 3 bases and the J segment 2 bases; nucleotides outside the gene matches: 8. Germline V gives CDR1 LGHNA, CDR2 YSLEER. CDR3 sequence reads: CASSHFLAGVTYNEQFF. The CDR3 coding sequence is TGCGCCAGCAGCCACTTTTTAGCGGGGGTGACCTACAATGAGCAGTTCTTC.

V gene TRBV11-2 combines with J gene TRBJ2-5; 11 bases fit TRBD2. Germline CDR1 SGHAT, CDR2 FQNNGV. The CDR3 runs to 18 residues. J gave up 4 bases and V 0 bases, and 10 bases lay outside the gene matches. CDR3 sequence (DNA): TGTGCCAGCAGCTTAGACGGGGTGTGGCTAGCGGGAGGAGAGACCCAGTACTTC. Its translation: CASSLDGVWLAGGETQYF.

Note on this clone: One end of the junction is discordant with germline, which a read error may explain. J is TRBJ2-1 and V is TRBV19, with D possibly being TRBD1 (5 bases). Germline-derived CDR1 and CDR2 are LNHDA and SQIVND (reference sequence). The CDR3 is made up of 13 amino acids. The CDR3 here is CAADRGQGNEQFF. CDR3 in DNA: TGCGCCGCTGACCGTGGGCAGGGCAATGAGCAGTTCTTC.

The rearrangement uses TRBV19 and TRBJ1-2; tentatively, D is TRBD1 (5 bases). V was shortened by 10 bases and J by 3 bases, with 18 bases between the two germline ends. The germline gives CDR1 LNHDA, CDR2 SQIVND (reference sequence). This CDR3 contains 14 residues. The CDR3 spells CATTQRGGYYGYTF. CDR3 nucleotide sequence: TGTGCCACCACTCAAAGGGGAGGGTACTATGGCTACACCTTC. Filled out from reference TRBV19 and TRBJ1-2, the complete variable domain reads DGGITQSPKYLFRKEGQNVTLSCEQNLNHDAMYWYRQDPGQGLRLIYYSQIVNDFQKGDIAEGYSVSREKKESFPLTVTSAQKNPTAFYLCATTQRGGYYGYTFGSGTRLTVV.

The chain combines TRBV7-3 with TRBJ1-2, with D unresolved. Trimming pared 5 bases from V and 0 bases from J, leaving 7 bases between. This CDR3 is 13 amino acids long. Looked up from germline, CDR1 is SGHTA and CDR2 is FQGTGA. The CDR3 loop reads CASSPTANYGYTF. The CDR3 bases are TGTGCCAGCAGCCCTACGGCTAACTATGGCTACACCTTC.

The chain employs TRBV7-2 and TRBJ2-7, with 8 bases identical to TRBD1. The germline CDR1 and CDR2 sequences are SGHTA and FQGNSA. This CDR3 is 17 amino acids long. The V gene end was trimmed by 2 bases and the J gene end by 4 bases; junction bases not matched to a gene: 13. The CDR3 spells CASSLRASRGRDYEQYF. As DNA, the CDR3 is TGTGCCAGCAGCTTAAGGGCCTCCAGGGGGCGCGATTACGAGCAGTACTTC. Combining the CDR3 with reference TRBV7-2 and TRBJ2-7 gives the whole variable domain GAGVSQSPSNKVTEKGKDVELRCDPISGHTALYWYRQSLGQGLEFLIYFQGNSAPDKSGLPSDRFSAERTGGSVSTLTIQRTQQEDSAVYLCASSLRASRGRDYEQYFGPGTRLTVT.

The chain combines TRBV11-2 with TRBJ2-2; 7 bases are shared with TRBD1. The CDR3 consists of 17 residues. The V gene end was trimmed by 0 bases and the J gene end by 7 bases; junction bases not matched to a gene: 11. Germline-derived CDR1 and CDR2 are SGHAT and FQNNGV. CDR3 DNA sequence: TGTGCCAGCAGCTTAGAGTGGGACAGTATTTGGAGCGGGGAGCTGTTTTTT. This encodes CASSLEWDSIWSGELFF. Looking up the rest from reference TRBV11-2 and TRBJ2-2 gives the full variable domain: EAGVAQSPRYKIIEKRQSVAFWCNPISGHATLYWYQQILGQGPKLLIQFQNNGVVDDSQLPKDRFSAERLKGVDSTLKIQPAKLEDSAVYLCASSLEWDSIWSGELFFGEGSRLTVL.

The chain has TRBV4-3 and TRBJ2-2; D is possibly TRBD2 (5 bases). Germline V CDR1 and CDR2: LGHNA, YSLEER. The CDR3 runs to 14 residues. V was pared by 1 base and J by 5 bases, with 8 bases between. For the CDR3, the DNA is TGCGCCAGCAGCCAAGGAGCGGATACCGGGGAGCTGTTTTTT. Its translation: CASSQGADTGELFF.

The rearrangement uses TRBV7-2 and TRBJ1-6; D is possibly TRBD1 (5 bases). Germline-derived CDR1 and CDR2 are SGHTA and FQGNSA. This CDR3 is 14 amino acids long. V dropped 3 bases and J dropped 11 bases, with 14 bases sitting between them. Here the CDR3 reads CASSFSQLGAPLHF. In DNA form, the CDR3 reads TGTGCCAGCAGCTTTTCGCAGCTAGGGGCACCCCTCCACTTT. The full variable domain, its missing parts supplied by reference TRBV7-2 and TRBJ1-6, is GAGVSQSPSNKVTEKGKDVELRCDPISGHTALYWYRQSLGQGLEFLIYFQGNSAPDKSGLPSDRFSAERTGGSVSTLTIQRTQQEDSAVYLCASSFSQLGAPLHFGNGTRLTVT.

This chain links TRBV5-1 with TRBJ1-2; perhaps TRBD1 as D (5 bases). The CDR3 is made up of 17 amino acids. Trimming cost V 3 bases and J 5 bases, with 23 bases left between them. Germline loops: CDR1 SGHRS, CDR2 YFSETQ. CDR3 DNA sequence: TGCGCCAGCAGCTCTCCGATGACTGCGGGGCCGGGATATGGCTACACCTTC. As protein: CASSSPMTAGPGYGYTF.

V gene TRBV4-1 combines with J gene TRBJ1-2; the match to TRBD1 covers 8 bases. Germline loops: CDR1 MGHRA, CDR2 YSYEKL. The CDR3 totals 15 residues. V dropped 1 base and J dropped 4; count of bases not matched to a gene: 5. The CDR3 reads CASSQGQGASYGYTF. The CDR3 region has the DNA TGCGCCAGCAGCCAAGGTCAGGGGGCTAGCTATGGCTACACCTTC.

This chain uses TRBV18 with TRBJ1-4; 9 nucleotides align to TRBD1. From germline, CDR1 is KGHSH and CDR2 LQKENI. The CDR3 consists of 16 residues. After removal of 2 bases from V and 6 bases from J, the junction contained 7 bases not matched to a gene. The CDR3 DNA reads TGTGCCAGCTCACCATCTCGGACAGGGGAGGATGAAAAACTGTTTTTT. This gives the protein CASSPSRTGEDEKLFF.

Here the CDR3 reads CASSQAADGHEQFF. In DNA, the CDR3 is TGCGCCAGCAGCCAAGCCGCGGATGGCCATGAGCAGTTCTTC. The chain links TRBV4-1 to TRBJ2-1; D ambiguous. Deletions cut 1 base from V and 8 bases from J, with 12 bases between. This CDR3 contains 14 residues. Per germline, CDR1 MGHRA and CDR2 YSYEKL.

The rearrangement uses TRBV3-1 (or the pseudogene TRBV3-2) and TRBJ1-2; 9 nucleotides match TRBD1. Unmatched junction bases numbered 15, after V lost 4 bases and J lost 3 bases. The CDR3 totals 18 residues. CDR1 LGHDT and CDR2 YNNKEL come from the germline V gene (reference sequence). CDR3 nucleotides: TGTGCCAGCAGCCCCGGGACAGGGAGAAAGGAAGGAGACTATGGCTACACCTTC. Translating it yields CASSPGTGRKEGDYGYTF.

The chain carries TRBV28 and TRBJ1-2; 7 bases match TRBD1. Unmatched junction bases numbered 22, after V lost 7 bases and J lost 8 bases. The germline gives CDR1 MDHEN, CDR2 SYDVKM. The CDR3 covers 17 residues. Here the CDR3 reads CASTSKPGTALRRGYTF. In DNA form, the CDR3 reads TGTGCCAGCACTTCGAAACCAGGGACAGCCCTCAGGCGCGGCTACACCTTC.

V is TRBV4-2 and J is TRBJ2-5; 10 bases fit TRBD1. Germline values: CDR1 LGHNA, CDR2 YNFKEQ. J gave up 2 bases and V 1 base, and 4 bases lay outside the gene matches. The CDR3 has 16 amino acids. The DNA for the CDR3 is TGTGCCAGCAGCCAAGGGGACAGGGGACCTCAAGAGACCCAGTACTTC. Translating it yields CASSQGDRGPQETQYF.

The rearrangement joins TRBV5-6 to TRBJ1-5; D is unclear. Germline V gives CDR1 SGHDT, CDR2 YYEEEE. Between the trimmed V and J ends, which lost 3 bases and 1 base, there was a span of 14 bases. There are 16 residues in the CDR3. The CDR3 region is CASSWGAGASNQPQHF. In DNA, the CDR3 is TGTGCCAGCAGCTGGGGAGCCGGCGCGAGCAATCAGCCCCAGCATTTT.

CDR3 in amino acids: CATSDLGTAADTQYF. The DNA of the CDR3 is TGTGCCACCAGTGATCTAGGGACAGCGGCAGATACGCAGTATTTT. The chain recombines TRBV24-1 with TRBJ2-3, with TRBD1 matching 7 bases. The germline V gene has CDR1 KGHDR and CDR2 SFDVKD. Trimming removed 3 bases from V and 4 bases from J; junction bases left unmatched: 6. This CDR3 contains 15 residues.

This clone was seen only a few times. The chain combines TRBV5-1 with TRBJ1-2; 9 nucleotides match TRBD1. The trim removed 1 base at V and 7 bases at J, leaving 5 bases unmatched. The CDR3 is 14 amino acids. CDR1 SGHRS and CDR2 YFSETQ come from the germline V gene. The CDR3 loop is CASSLTGQGRGYTF. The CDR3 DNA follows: TGCGCCAGCAGCTTGACGGGACAGGGACGTGGCTACACCTTC.